The present T cell receptor beta chain was sequenced within a study of cytomegalovirus exposure and HLA in healthy donors. The CDR3 sequence is 16 residues long. Per the germline V gene, CDR1 is SGHKS and CDR2 is YYEKEE (reference sequence). V was shortened by 4 bases and J by 4 bases, with 15 bases between the two germline ends. PCR employed 60 Vbeta and 13 Jbeta primers. Only in-frame clones appear in the TCRdb table, and some are missing; sequencing was by immunoSEQ multiplex PCR. This sample carries roughly 140,000 clones, 55% to 70% of them seen once, and the ten largest clones take about 7.1%. The chain has TRBV5-5 and TRBJ2-6, with D maybe TRBD2 (5 bases). This TCR was sampled from a woman aged 55-75 years in good health and CMV-seropositive. What was sequenced was PBMCs. CDR3: CASSAVAGPGANVLTF. CDR3 coding DNA: TGTGCCAGCAGCGCCGTTGCGGGCCCCGGGGCCAACGTCCTGACTTTC.